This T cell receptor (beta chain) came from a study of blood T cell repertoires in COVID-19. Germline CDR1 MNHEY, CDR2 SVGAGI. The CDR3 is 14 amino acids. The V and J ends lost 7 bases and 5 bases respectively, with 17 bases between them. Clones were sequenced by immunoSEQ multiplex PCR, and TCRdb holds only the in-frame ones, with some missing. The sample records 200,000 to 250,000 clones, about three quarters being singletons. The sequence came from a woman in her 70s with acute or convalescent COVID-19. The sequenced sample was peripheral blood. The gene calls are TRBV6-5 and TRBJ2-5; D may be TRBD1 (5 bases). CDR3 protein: CASTQYVGPETQYF. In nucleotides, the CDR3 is TGTGCCAGCACCCAATACGTGGGGCCTGAGACCCAGTACTTC.